In its sample, the clone carrying this T cell receptor (beta chain) was seen once. The data were taken from a study of blood T cell repertoires in COVID-19. The wider study: Samples taken during acute and convalescent COVID-19 were collected in the United States, Italy and Spain. Sample material is recorded as cDNA or gDNA derived from T cells, B-cell-depleted T cells, or PBMCs.

Original processing methods: Reference gene primer amplification yielded estimated nucleated cell counts. Repertoires were generated with immunoSEQ multiplex PCR, while TCRdb's copy carries only in-frame clones and drops some. V and J calls plus clone size are reproduced from that table; the DNA served to infer D and trimming. Of 60,000 to 85,000 clones listed, approximately 74% were seen once; the top ten hold approximately 2.8%. The CDR3 length is 13 residues. Germline V gene data show CDR1 as WNHNN and CDR2 as SYGVQD (reference sequence). Trimming took off 3 bases at V and 4 bases at J, with 8 bases between the two ends.

V gene TRBV10-1 combines with J gene TRBJ2-3, with D perhaps TRBD1 (6 bases). Input material: peripheral blood. The clonotype was recovered from a human donor with acute or convalescent COVID-19. The donor label of this sample is uncertain. The CDR3 loop is CASSDRGSDTQYF. The CDR3 DNA reads TGCGCCAGCAGTGACAGGGGATCAGATACGCAGTATTTT.